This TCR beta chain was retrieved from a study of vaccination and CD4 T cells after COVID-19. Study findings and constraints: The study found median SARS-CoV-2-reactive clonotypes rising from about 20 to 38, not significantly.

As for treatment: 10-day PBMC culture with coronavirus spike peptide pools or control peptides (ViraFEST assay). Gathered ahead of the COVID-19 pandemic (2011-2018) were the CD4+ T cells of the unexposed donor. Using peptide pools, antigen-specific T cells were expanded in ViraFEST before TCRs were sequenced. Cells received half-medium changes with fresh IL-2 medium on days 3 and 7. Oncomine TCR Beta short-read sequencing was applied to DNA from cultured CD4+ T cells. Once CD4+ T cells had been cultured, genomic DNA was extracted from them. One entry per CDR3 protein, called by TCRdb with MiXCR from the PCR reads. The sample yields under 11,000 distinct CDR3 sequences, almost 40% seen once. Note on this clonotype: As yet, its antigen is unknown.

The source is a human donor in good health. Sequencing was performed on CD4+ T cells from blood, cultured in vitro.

The CDR3 protein is CASSRDREGYEQYF. DNA of the CDR3: TGTGCCAGCAGCCGGGACAGGGAAGGGTACGAGCAGTACTTC. The chain uses TRBV7-2 and TRBJ2-7, with 9 bases matching TRBD1. Germline lookup yields CDR1 SGHTA and CDR2 FQGNSA. This CDR3 has 14 residues. V lost 5 bases to trimming and J lost 4 bases; unmatched junction nucleotides: 6.